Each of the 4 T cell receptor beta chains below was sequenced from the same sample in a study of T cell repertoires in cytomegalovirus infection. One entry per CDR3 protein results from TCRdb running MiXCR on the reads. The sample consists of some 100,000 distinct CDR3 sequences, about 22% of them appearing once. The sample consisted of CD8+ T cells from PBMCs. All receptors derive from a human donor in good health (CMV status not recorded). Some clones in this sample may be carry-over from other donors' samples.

The CDR3 is CASSQGSSNTEAFF. In DNA form, the CDR3 reads TGCGCCAGCAGCCAAGGTAGTTCAAACACTGAAGCTTTCTTT. This chain connects TRBV4-3 to TRBJ1-1; D not resolved. Germline V gives CDR1 LGHNA, CDR2 YSLEER. This CDR3 comprises 14 residues. V gave up 1 base and J gave up 2 bases, with 8 bases separating them.

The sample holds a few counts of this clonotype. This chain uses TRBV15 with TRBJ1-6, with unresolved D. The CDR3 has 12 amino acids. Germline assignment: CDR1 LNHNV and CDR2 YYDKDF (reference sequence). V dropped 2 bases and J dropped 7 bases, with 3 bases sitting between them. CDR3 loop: CATSRTNSPLHF. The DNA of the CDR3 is TGTGCCACCAGCAGAACGAATTCACCCCTCCACTTT.

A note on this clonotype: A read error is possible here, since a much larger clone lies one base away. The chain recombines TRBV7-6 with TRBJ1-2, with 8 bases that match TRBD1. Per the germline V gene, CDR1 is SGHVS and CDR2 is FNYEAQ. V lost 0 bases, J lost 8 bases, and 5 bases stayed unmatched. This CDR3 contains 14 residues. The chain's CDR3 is CASSLAGQGKGYTF. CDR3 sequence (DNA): TGTGCCAGCAGCTTAGCCGGACAGGGTAAGGGCTACACCTTC.

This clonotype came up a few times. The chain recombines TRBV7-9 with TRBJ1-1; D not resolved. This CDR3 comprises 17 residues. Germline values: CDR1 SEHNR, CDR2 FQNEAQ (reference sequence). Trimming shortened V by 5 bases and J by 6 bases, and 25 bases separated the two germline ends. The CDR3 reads CASSPYRSGIQHAEAFF. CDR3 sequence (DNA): TGTGCCAGCAGCCCGTACCGCAGCGGGATTCAACACGCTGAAGCTTTCTTT.